This section outlines one T cell receptor (beta chain) sequence together with its context. It has no known antigen specificity. No quality values exist for individual bases; no much larger clone is one base distant. The data originate from a study of T-cell memory formation after mild COVID-19 (dated by TCRdb to the early 2020s). For context, the study as a whole: TCR sequence clusters from the two donors were largely donor specific. Two young, previously healthy adult volunteers made up the cohort, one male and one female. T-cell clones expanding and contracting after mild COVID-19 in two donors were tracked by longitudinal TCRalpha and TCRbeta repertoire sequencing. Beyond this particular receptor, the publication reports: Clones contracting from day 15 to 85 had balanced CD4/CD8 phenotypes, while a second wave expanding from day 15 to 37 was biased towards CD4+. SARS-CoV-2 specificity of the second-wave clones peaking on day 37 was not confirmed. The study included only a couple of mild cases, and larger cohorts that include severe cases with pre-infection samples were judged to be necessary. Contracting CD4+ clones appeared mostly in the CM and EM memory subsets, whereas CD8+ clones were enriched in EMRA. Some responding clones were detected in pre-infection memory, which suggested that pre-existing cross-reactive memory T cells had joined the SARS-CoV-2 response.

PBMCs were isolated by Ficoll-Paque density gradient centrifugation. The CDR3 goes from the cysteine to the phenylalanine over 15 residues. Solely the CDR3 DNA is kept, with 45 bases framed from the first base. The CDR1 and CDR2 encoded by the germline V gene (reference sequence) are SEHNR and FQNEAQ. V is clipped by 2 bases and J by 3 bases, and the sequence between their germline boundaries is 12 bases long. Sequencing was carried out with an Illumina NovaSeq 6000. TCRalpha and TCRbeta cDNA libraries were built by 5'RACE with constant-segment primers, adding sample barcodes and unique molecular identifiers. RNA was extracted from every sample with Trizol reagent. Amplification of the libraries took two PCR steps, and the second step added a second sample barcode plus Illumina TruSeq adapters. The libraries were sequenced on an Illumina NovaSeq using 2 x 150 bp paired-end reads. The original methods were these. Demultiplexing of reads and collapsing into UMI-guided consensus sequences were performed with migec v1.2.7. Using mixcr v2.1.11, UMI consensuses were aligned to TRA and TRB V and J templates and then assembled into clonotypes. A clonotype was counted as expanded or contracted only when both edgeR and NoisET called the clonotype significant, with the noise models trained on biological replicates. For edgeR calls, the thresholds were a false discovery rate-adjusted p below 0.01 and a log2 fold-change of 1. As an exploratory analysis of dynamics, PCA with hierarchical clustering was applied to max-normalized trajectories of the 1000 most abundant clonotypes. Separately sequenced CD4+ and CD8+ repertoires were used to assign a CD4 or CD8 phenotype to each responding clone. TCRdb cleaned the public reads at Q25 with fastp, built clones with MiXCR and kept in-frame beta chains. CDR3 protein duplicates are merged, each entry listing the most common genes and DNA. For this entry, the V and J calls and clone size follow TCRdb and not the study's own pipeline. A total of around 300,000 distinct CDR3 sequences appear in this sample, roughly 13% of them only once. The ten largest clonotypes hold about 20% of the sample.

The sample comprised PBMCs or a T cell subset sorted from them (not recorded which). The sequence joins TRBV7-9 to TRBJ2-3, with no D gene named confidently. This clonotype was obtained from a man younger than 35 who had mild COVID-19 (a few samples of this study predate the infection). The sample titles of this study are shuffled in the database, so cell type and time point are left out; the donor was told from shared clones. The nucleotide sequence is given as TGTGCCAGCAGCTTAAACCCCTTGGGGACAGATACGCAGTATTTT. The translation is CASSLNPLGTDTQYF.